Within the sample, the clone carrying this T cell receptor beta chain is medium-sized. TCRdb re-processed the PCR reads through MiXCR. The data contain approximately 16,000 clones, around a third of them singletons. The data were taken from a study of metastatic and nonmetastatic thyroid tumors. The entire patient cohort was treatment-naive prior to thyroid surgery. The CDR3 is made up of 18 amino acids. CDR1 is GTSNPN and CDR2 is SVGIG in the germline V gene (reference sequence). The junction had 14 bases not matched to a gene; V was cut back by 5 bases and J by 0 bases. The origin of this receptor is a male donor with papillary thyroid cancer or a benign thyroid nodule (not recorded which). Some clones in this sample may be carry-over from other donors' samples. Sequencing was performed on tumor tissue. V gene TRBV30 combines with J gene TRBJ1-2; 11 bases map to TRBD1. The CDR3 nucleotides are TGTGCCTGGGCCCCAAGGGACAGGGGGTTATCGGCTAACTATGGCTACACCTTC. Amino acids: CAWAPRDRGLSANYGYTF.